This TCR beta chain was sequenced in a study of blood T cell repertoires in COVID-19. Trimming shortened V by 6 bases and J by 4 bases, and 8 bases separated the two germline ends. CDR1 and CDR2 (germline): MNHEY, SVGEGT. The CDR3 spans 12 residues. Profiled with immunoSEQ multiplex PCR; TCRdb holds only in-frame clones, not every one. The sample has about 27,000 clones; approximately 66% are singletons. Sequencing input: peripheral blood. The chain has TRBV6-2 or TRBV6-3 and TRBJ2-3; D gene unclear. The source is a man aged 55-75 years with active or convalescent COVID-19. CDR3 loop: CASSRASDTQYF. CDR3 sequence (DNA): TGTGCCAGCAGCCGGGCCTCAGATACGCAGTATTTT.